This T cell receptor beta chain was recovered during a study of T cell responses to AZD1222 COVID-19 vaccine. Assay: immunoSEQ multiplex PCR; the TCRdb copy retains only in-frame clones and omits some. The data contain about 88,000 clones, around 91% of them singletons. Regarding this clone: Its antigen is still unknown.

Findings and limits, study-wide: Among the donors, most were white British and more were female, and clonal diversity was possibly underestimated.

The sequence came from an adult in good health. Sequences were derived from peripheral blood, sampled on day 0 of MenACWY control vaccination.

DNA for the CDR3: TGTGCCAGCAGTTGGCGCCGACAGGGGGACACTGAAGCTTTCTTT. Protein: CASSWRRQGDTEAFF. The chain couples TRBV27 to TRBJ1-1; 9 nucleotides line up with TRBD1. This CDR3 has 15 residues. Germline trimming cut 4 bases from V and 3 bases from J; bases unmatched to any gene: 6. Germline V CDR1 and CDR2: MNHEY, SMNVEV (reference sequence).